Detailed here is one T cell receptor (beta chain). Assignments of participants to cohorts depended upon their own reported clinical history. This sample was included in a study of blood T cell repertoires in COVID-19. This table comes from immunoSEQ multiplex PCR, and its TCRdb copy is limited to in-frame clones, with some not included. The data hold 70,000 to 90,000 clones, with roughly 89% observed a single time. CDR1 is MNHEY and CDR2 is SMNVEV in the germline V gene (reference sequence). The CDR3 contains 18 residues. With 2 bases removed from V and 0 bases from J, the gap between germline ends came to 19 bases.

The origin of this receptor is a woman in her forties or fifties with acute COVID-19. This rearrangement joins TRBV27 to TRBJ1-1, with D maybe TRBD1 (6 bases). Sequenced material: PBMCs or T cells enriched from blood (not recorded which). The CDR3 loop reads CASSLAPRIRTVNTEAFF. The CDR3 DNA follows: TGTGCCAGCAGTTTAGCCCCCCGCATACGGACAGTGAACACTGAAGCTTTCTTT.